The entry that follows covers one T cell receptor (beta chain) sequence. Its antigen target is currently unknown. The sample originates from a study of T cells expressing NK-cell markers (TCRdb year 2020). Context from the whole study: In sorted CD3+CD56+NKG2C+, CD3+CD56+NKG2C- and CD3+CD56-NKG2C+ T-cell subsets from several donors, TCR beta-chain repertoires were profiled. The libraries were sequenced on Illumina HiSeq 2000/2500, MiSeq or NextSeq, producing 2 x 150 bp reads. Among the eight sequenced donors, seven were HCMV-seropositive and one was HCMV-seronegative. All eight donors whose samples were sequenced were randomly selected healthy volunteers, three of them men and five women. Results and caveats for the whole study, not just this receptor: In a handful of donors, the dominant CD3+CD56+NKG2C+ clonotypes were among the top 10 CD8+ clonotypes and accounted for about 1.0-7.5% of CD8+ T cells. It remained unclear whether the expanded NKG2C-expressing T cell clones were specific for HCMV antigens. Those dominant clonotypes were again the most abundant among CD3+CD56-NKG2C+ cells in a few donors, at about 25-60.1%.

HCMV-specific IgG was detected in serum with a commercial ELISA kit to determine HCMV serostatus. Peripheral blood mononuclear cells were isolated from blood by Ficoll density gradient centrifugation. The CDR3 runs 17 residues from the cysteine to the phenylalanine. Nucleotide data are not available. The instrument was an Illumina HiSeq 2000. TCR beta cDNA libraries were made by 5'RACE template switching that added a universal primer site and unique molecular identifiers. Synthesis of cDNA was primed from the TCR beta constant segment and was followed by two consecutive PCR amplification steps. Turning to the authors' computational methods: Reads were demultiplexed and grouped by UMI with MIGEC, and clonotypes were assembled and quantified with MiTCR. Only TCR cDNA sequences supported by at least two reads were kept to exclude erroneous sequences. The tcR package was used for downstream repertoire analysis, and clonotypes were matched across fractions by CDR3 nucleotide sequence plus V segment. VDJmatch was used to annotate antigen specificity against VDJdb, with one amino acid substitution in CDR3 allowed. The reads were reprocessed in TCRdb, with one entry per CDR3 protein sequence and no accompanying DNA. V and J calls and clone size were set by TCRdb, not the authors. The sample table records some 410,000 distinct CDR3 sequences. The ten most abundant clones make up 6% to 8% of the sample.

The source of this sequence is a woman between 18 and 70 years old in good health. Source material: blood T cells: a sorted CD56 or NKG2C T cell subset, CD4+ or CD8+ T cells, or bulk PBMC T cells (not recorded which). The rearrangement joined TRBV23-1 to TRBJ2-7. TRBV23-1 is designated an ORF whose function remains uncertain. The CDR3 corresponds to CASSHSLSVPRSYEQYF.